This T cell receptor beta chain was found in a study of blood T cell repertoires in COVID-19. Study-wide context: From the United States, Italy and Spain came samples of acute and convalescent COVID-19.

The authors' processing: Amplification of reference gene primers was used by the study to estimate nucleated cell counts. Libraries were prepared by immunoSEQ multiplex PCR; TCRdb keeps only in-frame clonotypes and omits some of them. V and J calls and clone size follow that table, whereas D and trimming were derived from the DNA. This sample has approximately 170,000 clones, with about 80% found just once. This clone was recorded only once. This CDR3 comprises 13 residues. From germline, CDR1 is SGHRS and CDR2 YFSETQ. Trimming stripped 4 bases from V and 10 bases from J, with 15 bases between. The chain carries TRBV5-1 and TRBJ2-1, with D possibly TRBD2 on 6 matching bases. The sample taken for sequencing was peripheral blood. This TCR derives from a man aged 65-85 years who had recovered from COVID-19. The CDR3 region is CASSGAGLREQFF. CDR3 nucleotide sequence: TGCGCCAGCAGCGGGGCGGGATTAAGGGAGCAGTTCTTC.